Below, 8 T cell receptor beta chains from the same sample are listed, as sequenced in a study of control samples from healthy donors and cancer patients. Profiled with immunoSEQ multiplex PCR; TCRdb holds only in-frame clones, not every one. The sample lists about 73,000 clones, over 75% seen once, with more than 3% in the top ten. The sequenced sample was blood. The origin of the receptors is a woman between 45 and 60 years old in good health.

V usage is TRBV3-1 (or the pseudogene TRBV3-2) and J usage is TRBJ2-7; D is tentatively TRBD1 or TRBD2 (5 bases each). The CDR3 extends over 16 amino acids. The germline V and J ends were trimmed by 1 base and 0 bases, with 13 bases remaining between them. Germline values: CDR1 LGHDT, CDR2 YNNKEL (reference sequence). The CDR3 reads CASSQGRRDSSYEQYF. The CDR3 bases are TGTGCCAGCAGCCAAGGGAGGCGAGACAGCTCCTACGAGCAGTACTTC.

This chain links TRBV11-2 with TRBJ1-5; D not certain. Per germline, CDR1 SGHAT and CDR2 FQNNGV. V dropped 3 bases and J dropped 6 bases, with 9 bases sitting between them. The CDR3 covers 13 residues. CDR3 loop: CASSFDSSQPQHF. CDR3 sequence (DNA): TGTGCCAGCAGCTTCGACTCGAGTCAGCCCCAGCATTTT.

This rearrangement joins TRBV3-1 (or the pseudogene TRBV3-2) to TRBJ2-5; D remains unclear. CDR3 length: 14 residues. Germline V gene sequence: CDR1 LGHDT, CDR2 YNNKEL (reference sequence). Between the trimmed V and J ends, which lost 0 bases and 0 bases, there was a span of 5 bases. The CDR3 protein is CASSQDLYQETQYF. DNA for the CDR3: TGTGCCAGCAGCCAAGATCTGTACCAAGAGACCCAGTACTTC.

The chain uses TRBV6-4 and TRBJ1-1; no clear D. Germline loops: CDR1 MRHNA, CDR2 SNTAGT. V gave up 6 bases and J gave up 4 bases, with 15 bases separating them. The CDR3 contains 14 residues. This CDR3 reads CASSVDTWSTEAFF. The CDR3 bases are TGTGCCAGCAGCGTCGACACATGGAGCACTGAAGCTTTCTTT.

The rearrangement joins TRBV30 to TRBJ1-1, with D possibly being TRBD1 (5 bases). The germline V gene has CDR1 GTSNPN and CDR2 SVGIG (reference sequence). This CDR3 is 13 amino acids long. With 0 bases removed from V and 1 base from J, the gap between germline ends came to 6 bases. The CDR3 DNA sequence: TGTGCCTGGAGTGTACAGGAGAACACTGAAGCTTTCTTT. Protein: CAWSVQENTEAFF.

CDR3 region: CASSPWTGNTGELFF. The CDR3 coding sequence is TGCGCCAGCAGCCCCTGGACAGGGAACACCGGGGAGCTGTTTTTT. V is TRBV5-1 and J is TRBJ2-2, with TRBD1 matching over 7 bases. CDR1 is SGHRS and CDR2 is YFSETQ in the germline V gene. The CDR3 covers 15 residues. J gave up 1 base and V 4 bases, and 4 bases lay outside the gene matches.

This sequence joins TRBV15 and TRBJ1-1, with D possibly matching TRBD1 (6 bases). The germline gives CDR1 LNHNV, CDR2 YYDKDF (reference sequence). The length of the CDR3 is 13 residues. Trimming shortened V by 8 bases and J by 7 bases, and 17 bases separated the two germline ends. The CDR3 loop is CATAAGEGVEAFF. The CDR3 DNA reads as TGTGCCACCGCAGCCGGGGAGGGGGTTGAAGCTTTCTTT.

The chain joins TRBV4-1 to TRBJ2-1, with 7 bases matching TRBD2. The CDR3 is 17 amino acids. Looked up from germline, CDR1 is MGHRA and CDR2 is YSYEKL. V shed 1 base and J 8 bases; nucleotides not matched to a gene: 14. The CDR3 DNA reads TGCGCCAGCAGCCAAGGACTTAACCGGGGGGAACGAGATGAGCAGTTCTTC. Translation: CASSQGLNRGERDEQFF.